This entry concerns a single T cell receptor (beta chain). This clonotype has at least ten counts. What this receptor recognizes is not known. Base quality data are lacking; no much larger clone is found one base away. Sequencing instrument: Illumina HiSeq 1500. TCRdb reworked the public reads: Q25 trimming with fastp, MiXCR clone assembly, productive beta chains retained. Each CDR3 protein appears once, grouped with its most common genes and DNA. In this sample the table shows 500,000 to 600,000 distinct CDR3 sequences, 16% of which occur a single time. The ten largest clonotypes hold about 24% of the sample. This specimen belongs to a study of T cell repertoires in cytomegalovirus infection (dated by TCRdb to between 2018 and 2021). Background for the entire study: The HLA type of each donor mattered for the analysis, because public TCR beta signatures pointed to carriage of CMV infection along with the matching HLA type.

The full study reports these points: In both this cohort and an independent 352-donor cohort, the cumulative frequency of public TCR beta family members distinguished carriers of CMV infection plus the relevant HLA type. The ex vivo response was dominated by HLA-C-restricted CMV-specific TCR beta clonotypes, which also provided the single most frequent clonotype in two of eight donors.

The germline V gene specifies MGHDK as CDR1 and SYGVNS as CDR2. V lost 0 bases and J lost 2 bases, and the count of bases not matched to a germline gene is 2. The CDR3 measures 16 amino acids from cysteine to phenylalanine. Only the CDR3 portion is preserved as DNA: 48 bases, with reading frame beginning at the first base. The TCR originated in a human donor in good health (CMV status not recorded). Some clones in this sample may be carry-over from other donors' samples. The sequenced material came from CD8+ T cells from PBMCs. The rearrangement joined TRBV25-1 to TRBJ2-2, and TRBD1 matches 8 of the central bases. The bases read TGTGCCAGCAGTGAATATCAGGGGGCAAACACCGGGGAGCTGTTTTTT. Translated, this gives CASSEYQGANTGELFF.